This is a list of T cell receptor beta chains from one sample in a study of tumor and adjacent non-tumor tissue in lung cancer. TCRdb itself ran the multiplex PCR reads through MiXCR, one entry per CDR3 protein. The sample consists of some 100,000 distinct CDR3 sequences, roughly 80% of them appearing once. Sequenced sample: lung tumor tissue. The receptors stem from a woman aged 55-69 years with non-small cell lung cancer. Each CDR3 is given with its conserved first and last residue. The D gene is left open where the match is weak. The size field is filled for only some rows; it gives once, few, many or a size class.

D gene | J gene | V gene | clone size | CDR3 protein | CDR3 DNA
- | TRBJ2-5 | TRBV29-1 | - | CSVRWGLVTHYF | TGCAGCGTCCGTTGGGGGTTGGTGACCCACTACTTC
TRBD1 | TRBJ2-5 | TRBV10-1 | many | CASSNTGEETQYF | TGCGCCAGCAGTAACACAGGGGAAGAGACCCAGTACTTC
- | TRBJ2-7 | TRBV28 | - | CASNPPGRPYDQYF | TGTGCCAGCAATCCACCGGGACGACCTTACGATCAGTACTTC
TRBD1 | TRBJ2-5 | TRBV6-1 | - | CTTGTGGRETQYF | TGTACCACCGGGACAGGAGGACGAGAGACCCAGTACTTC
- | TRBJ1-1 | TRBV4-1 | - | CSSSTLVRAEVFF | TGCTCCAGTAGCACCTTAGTGCGGGCTGAAGTTTTCTTT
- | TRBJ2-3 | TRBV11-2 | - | CASRLDLGGGDTQYF | TGTGCCAGTAGGTTAGATCTCGGTGGGGGGGATACGCAGTATTTT
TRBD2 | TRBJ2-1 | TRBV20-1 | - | CSAPDAGMTSGRGEQFF | TGCAGTGCTCCTGATGCCGGGATGACTAGCGGGAGAGGCGAGCAGTTCTTC
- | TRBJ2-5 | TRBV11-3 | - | CASSTKGGRVYQKTQYF | TGTGCCAGCAGCACTAAAGGTGGAAGGGTTTACCAAAAGACCCAGTACTTC
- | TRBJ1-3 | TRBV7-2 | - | CASSRLIGNTIYF | TGTGCCAGCAGCCGGTTAATCGGGAACACCATATATTTT
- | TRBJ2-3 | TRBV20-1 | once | CSPRDFYRTDTQYF | TGTAGTCCTAGAGATTTTTACCGCACAGATACGCAGTATTTT
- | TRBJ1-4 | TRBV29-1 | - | CSALAQNEKLFF | TGCAGCGCCCTTGCGCAGAATGAAAAACTGTTTTTT
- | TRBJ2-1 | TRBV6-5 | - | CASSYSNGEQFF | TGTGCCAGCAGTTACTCGAACGGTGAGCAGTTCTTC
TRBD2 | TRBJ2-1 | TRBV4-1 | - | CASSHPAIGGANEQFF | TGCGCCAGCAGCCACCCAGCTATCGGGGGGGCCAATGAGCAGTTCTTC
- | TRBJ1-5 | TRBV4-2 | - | CVSSQEGGRGYLPQHF | TGTGTCAGCAGCCAAGAGGGGGGAAGGGGGTATCTGCCCCAGCATTTT
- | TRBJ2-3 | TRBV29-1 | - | CSVSSIDKQYF | TGCAGCGTTAGTAGCATTGATAAGCAGTATTTT
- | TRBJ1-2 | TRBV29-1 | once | CSVVGGIQGLGYTF | TGCAGCGTTGTAGGGGGAATTCAGGGACTGGGCTATACCTTC
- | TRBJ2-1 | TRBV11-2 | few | CASSQPGHGANEQFF | TGTGCCAGTAGCCAACCGGGACATGGGGCAAATGAGCAGTTCTTC
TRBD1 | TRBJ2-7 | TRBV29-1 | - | CRVELRKGASYEQYF | TGCAGAGTTGAACTCCGAAAGGGGGCATCCTACGAGCAGTACTTC